The 15 T cell receptor beta chains listed next were all sequenced from one sample in a study of early T cells in non-severe SARS-CoV-2 infection listed by TCRdb under 2021. Library construction relied on 5' RACE. TCRdb shows the sequencer as NextSeq 500. Through fastp at Q25 and MiXCR, TCRdb rebuilt clones from the public reads, retaining in-frame beta chains. Rows with one shared CDR3 protein collapse into an entry with the most common genes and DNA. This sample is represented by about 56,000 distinct CDR3 sequences; more than 9% of them were singletons. The leading ten clones occupy 5.5% to 7.5% of the sample. The sequenced sample consisted of whole blood. Receptor source: an adult who was a healthcare worker with PCR-confirmed SARS-CoV-2 infection or an uninfected control (not recorded which).

The rearrangement links TRBV7-2 to TRBJ2-1; the D is unclear. V was shortened by 1 base and J by 2 bases, with 12 bases between the two germline ends. Germline V gene sequence: CDR1 SGHTA, CDR2 FQGNSA. This CDR3 is built from 16 residues. The CDR3 nucleotides read TGTGCCAGCAGCTTAGTTGCGGATCCCGCCTACAATGAGCAGTTCTTC. This codes for CASSLVADPAYNEQFF. The whole variable domain, remainder taken from reference TRBV7-2 and TRBJ2-1, is GAGVSQSPSNKVTEKGKDVELRCDPISGHTALYWYRQSLGQGLEFLIYFQGNSAPDKSGLPSDRFSAERTGGSVSTLTIQRTQQEDSAVYLCASSLVADPAYNEQFFGPGTRLTVL.

About this clonotype itself: A much more abundant neighbour one base away suggests this may be a read error. This chain connects TRBV3-1 to TRBJ1-1; perhaps TRBD1 as D (5 bases). V was trimmed by 4 bases and J by 4 bases, leaving 22 bases between them. The CDR3 covers 17 residues. The germline CDR1 and CDR2 sequences are LGHDT and YNNKEL (reference sequence). CDR3 in amino acids: CASSRLLTSDGATEAFF. The CDR3 DNA follows: TGTGCCAGCAGCCGCCTCCTTACCTCAGATGGGGCCACTGAAGCTTTCTTT.

This clonotype was found many times. The J gene is TRBJ2-1, the V gene TRBV5-1; 7 bases line up with TRBD2. Germline V gene data show CDR1 as SGHRS and CDR2 as YFSETQ. CDR3 length equals 13 residues. V lost 7 bases to trimming and J lost 3 bases; unmatched junction nucleotides: 4. The CDR3 loop is CASRRTSYNEQFF. The CDR3 DNA reads TGCGCCAGCCGTAGGACTAGCTACAATGAGCAGTTCTTC.

This clonotype has a count of ten or more. This chain uses TRBV4-3 with TRBJ2-3, with D possibly TRBD2 on 6 matching bases. Germline lookup yields CDR1 LGHNA and CDR2 YSLEER. V shed 0 bases and J shed 7 bases, with 14 bases lying between them. CDR3 size: 15 residues. CDR3 DNA: TGCGCCAGCAGCCAAGATAGGACCCGGGGGAATACGCAGTATTTT. It yields the protein CASSQDRTRGNTQYF.

In the case of this clonotype: One junction end disagrees with the germline gene, perhaps due to a read error. This chain links TRBV7-7 with TRBJ2-1, with TRBD1 matching over 8 bases. The CDR3 has 14 residues. CDR1 and CDR2 (germline): SSHAT, FNYEAQ (reference sequence). CDR3 sequence: CASSLAPGAGGQFF. As DNA, the CDR3 is TGTGCTAGCAGCTTAGCCCCTGGCGCAGGGGGCCAGTTCTTC.

This clonotype was recorded at least ten times. The V call is TRBV10-3, the J call TRBJ1-5, with 7 bases lining up with TRBD1. Germline values: CDR1 ENHRY, CDR2 SYGVKD. The J segment lost 0 bases and the V segment lost 6 bases, leaving 5 bases of the junction unmatched. The CDR3 spans 15 residues. Here the CDR3 reads CAIRGTVNSNQPQHF. CDR3 nucleotides: TGTGCCATCAGGGGGACAGTCAATAGCAATCAGCCCCAGCATTTT.

In its sample, this clonotype was seen many times. The chain couples TRBV30 to TRBJ2-5; no clear D. The germline gives CDR1 GTSNPN, CDR2 SVGIG (reference sequence). CDR3 length: 13 residues. V lost 1 base and J lost 2, with 8 bases in between. The CDR3 nucleotides read TGTGCCTGGAGTGGCACCGATCAAGAGACCCAGTACTTC. Translating gives CAWSGTDQETQYF. Full variable domain (outside the CDR3, taken from reference TRBV30 and TRBJ2-5): SQTIHQWPATLVQPVGSPLSLECTVEGTSNPNLYWYRQAAGRGLQLLFYSVGIGQISSEVPQNLSASRPQDRQFILSSKKLLLSDSGFYLCAWSGTDQETQYFGPGTRLLVL.

This clonotype was observed at least ten times. The chain joins TRBV5-6 to TRBJ1-2; TRBD1 might be the D (6 bases). V was pared by 5 bases and J by 10 bases, with 15 bases between. The CDR3 runs 12 residues. The germline V gene encodes CDR1 SGHDT and CDR2 YYEEEE. DNA for the CDR3: TGTGCCAGCAGTTTCTCCAGACAGGACTACACCTTC. Protein: CASSFSRQDYTF.

The table lists this clonotype with a few counts. This chain uses TRBV19 with TRBJ1-5; perhaps TRBD1 as D (5 bases). The CDR3 sequence is 16 residues long. The germline V gene encodes CDR1 LNHDA and CDR2 SQIVND (reference sequence). Trimming shortened V by 0 bases and J by 4 bases, and 13 bases separated the two germline ends. The CDR3, as DNA: TGTGCCAGTAGTATAGATCTTCGGGCAGGGAATCAGCCCCAGCATTTT. As protein: CASSIDLRAGNQPQHF.

This clonotype was recorded at least ten times. The rearrangement links TRBV29-1 to TRBJ2-1; tentatively, D is TRBD1 or TRBD2 (5 bases each). The V and J ends lost 6 bases and 3 bases respectively, with 12 bases between them. Germline CDR1 reads SQVTM; CDR2 reads ANQGSEA. This CDR3 has 13 amino acids. This CDR3 is CSVGPWGYNEQFF. DNA of the CDR3: TGCAGCGTGGGACCCTGGGGCTACAATGAGCAGTTCTTC.

This clonotype was seen more than once but under ten times. CDR3 nucleotide sequence: TGTGCCAGCAGCGTACGACTCCTGAGCTCTGGGGCCAACGTCCTGACTTTC. Translation gives CASSVRLLSSGANVLTF. The V and J genes are TRBV7-2 and TRBJ2-6; D gene uncertain. Looked up from germline, CDR1 is SGHTA and CDR2 is FQGNSA. The CDR3 is 17 residues long. Between the trimmed V and J ends, which lost 5 bases and 0 bases, there was a span of 14 bases.

In its sample, this clonotype was seen a few times. The V and J genes are TRBV5-1 and TRBJ2-7; D is uncertain. The CDR3 is 12 amino acids. The germline V and J ends were trimmed by 0 bases and 4 bases, with 5 bases remaining between them. Germline CDR1 SGHRS, CDR2 YFSETQ. CDR3 loop: CASSLDRYEQYF. The DNA of the CDR3 is TGCGCCAGCAGCTTGGACCGTTACGAGCAGTACTTC. The whole variable domain, remainder taken from reference TRBV5-1 and TRBJ2-7, is KAGVTQTPRYLIKTRGQQVTLSCSPISGHRSVSWYQQTPGQGLQFLFEYFSETQRNKGNFPGRFSGRQFSNSRSEMNVSTLELGDSALYLCASSLDRYEQYFGPGTRLTVT.

The rearrangement links TRBV27 to TRBJ2-7; no clear D. Germline CDR1 and CDR2: MNHEY and SMNVEV (reference sequence). V shed 4 bases and J shed 5 bases, with 15 bases lying between them. The CDR3 length is 14 residues. In DNA, the CDR3 is TGTGCCAGCAGTTCATTTCCACAATGGGACGAGCAGTACTTC. It encodes CASSSFPQWDEQYF.

The table lists this clonotype with a few counts. The chain is built from TRBV30 and TRBJ1-2; 8 bases are a match to TRBD1. The CDR3 totals 14 residues. Per germline, CDR1 GTSNPN and CDR2 SVGIG (reference sequence). The ends lost 0 bases at V and 6 bases at J; junction bases unmatched: 6. CDR3 amino acids: CAWSVQGAFNGYTF. In nucleotides, the CDR3 is TGTGCCTGGAGTGTCCAGGGGGCTTTCAATGGCTACACCTTC.

This clonotype has just a few counts. CDR3 sequence: CASSLGQGPNTEAFF. The CDR3 region has the DNA TGTGCCAGCAGCTTAGGTCAGGGCCCGAACACTGAAGCTTTCTTT. The gene calls are TRBV5-5 and TRBJ1-1, with D possibly being TRBD1 (5 bases). CDR1 is SGHKS, CDR2 YYEKEE, per germline (reference sequence). Trimming removed 2 bases at V and 1 base at J, with 12 bases between. This CDR3 spans 15 amino acids. The whole variable domain, filled in from reference TRBV5-5 and TRBJ1-1, reads DAGVTQSPTHLIKTRGQQVTLRCSPISGHKSVSWYQQVLGQGPQFIFQYYEKEERGRGNFPDRFSARQFPNYSSELNVNALLLGDSALYLCASSLGQGPNTEAFFGQGTRLTVV.